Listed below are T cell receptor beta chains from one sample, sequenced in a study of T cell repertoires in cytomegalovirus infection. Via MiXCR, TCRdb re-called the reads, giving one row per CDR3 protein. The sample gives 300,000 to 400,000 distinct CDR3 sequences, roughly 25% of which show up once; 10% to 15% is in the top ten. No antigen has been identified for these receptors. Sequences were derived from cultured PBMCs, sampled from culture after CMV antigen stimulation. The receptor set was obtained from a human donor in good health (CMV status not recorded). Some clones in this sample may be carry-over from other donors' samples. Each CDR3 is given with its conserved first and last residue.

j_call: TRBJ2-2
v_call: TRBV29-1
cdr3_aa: CSAKGTSGGDTGELFF

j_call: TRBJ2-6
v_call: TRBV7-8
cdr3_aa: CASSSSGVPGANVLTF

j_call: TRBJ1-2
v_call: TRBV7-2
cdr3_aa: CASSLDGAHRHGYTF

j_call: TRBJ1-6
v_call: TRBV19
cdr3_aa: CASSGGRLNSPLHF

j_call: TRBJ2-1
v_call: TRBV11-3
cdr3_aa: CASSPRDSRDEQFF

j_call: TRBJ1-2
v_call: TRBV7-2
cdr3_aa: CASSLNGGAYYGYTF

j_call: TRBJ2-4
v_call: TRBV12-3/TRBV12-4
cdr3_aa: CASSPLRGTGGAGDIQYF

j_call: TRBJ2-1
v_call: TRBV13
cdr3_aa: CASSLRRKNYNEQFF

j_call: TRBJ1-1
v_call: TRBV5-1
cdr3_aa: CASSLSAGRVPRGEAFF

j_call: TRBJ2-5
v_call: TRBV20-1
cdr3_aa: CSARVPYQETQYF

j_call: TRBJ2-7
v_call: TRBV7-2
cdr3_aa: CASRGLAEYEQYF

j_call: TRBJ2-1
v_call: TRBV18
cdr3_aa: CASSPQGPNNEQFF

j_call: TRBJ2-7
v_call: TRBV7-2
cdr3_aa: CASSPGLAGGRLREQYF

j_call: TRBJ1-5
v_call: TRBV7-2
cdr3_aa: CASSPGRQGVGQPQHF

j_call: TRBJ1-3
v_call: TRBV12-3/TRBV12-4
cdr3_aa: CASSLSRAGNTIYF

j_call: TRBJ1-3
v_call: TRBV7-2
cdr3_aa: CASSATGGGTGNTIYF

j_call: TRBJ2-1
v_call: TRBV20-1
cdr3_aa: CSARDFVGGLAGEENEQFF

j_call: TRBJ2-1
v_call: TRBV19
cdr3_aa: CASEKRDKSYNEQFF

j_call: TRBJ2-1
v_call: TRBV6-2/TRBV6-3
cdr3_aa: CASITRTSGSNEQFF

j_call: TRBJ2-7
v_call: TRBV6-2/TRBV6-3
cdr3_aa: CASSPRDSLDEQYF

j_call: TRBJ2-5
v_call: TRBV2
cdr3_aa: CASSENSGQETQYF

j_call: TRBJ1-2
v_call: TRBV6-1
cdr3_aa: CASRGDRGLSDGYTF

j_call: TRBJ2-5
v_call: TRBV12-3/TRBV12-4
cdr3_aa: CASRMQGVETQYF

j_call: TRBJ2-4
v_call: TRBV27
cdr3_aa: CATSRGGKNIQYF

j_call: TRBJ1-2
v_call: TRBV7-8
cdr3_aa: CASSPRDYYGYTF

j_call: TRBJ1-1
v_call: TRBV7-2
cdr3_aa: CASSLILLGDEAFF

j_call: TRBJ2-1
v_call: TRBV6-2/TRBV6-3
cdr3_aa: CASSYDLAGVGGQFF

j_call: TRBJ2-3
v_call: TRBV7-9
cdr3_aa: CASSFRQDTQYF

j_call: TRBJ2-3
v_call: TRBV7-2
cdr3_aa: CASSPRTGADTQYF

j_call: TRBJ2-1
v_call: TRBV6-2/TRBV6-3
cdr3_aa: CASSYSVIAGDLDEQFF

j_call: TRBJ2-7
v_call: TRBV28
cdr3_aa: CASSSPGTSRYEQYF

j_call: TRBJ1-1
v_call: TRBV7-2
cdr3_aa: CASSSQMNTEAFF

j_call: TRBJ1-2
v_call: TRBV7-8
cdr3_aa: CASSSDIDYGYTF

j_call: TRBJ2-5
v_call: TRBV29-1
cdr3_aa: CSVEPDRGRSETQYF

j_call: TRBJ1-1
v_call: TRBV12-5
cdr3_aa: CASGLPPGNTEAFF

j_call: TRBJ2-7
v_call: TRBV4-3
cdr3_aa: CASSQELGDYLYEQYF

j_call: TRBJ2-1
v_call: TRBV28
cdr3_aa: CASSTPGSGDYNEQFF

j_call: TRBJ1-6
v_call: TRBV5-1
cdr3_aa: CASSWARDSPLHF

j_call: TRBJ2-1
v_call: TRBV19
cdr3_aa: CASTPGQAYNEQFF

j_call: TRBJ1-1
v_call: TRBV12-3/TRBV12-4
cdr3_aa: CASSLGLQNTEAFF

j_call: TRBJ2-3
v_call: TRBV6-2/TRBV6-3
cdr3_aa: CASSYLAGGRDTDTQYF